One TCR beta chain is described in this entry. Its antigen is undetermined. Any patient presenting with uncontrolled infection, other autoimmune disease, pregnancy or lactation was left out. Clinicians diagnosed patients from clinical symptoms, serum thyroxine and TRAb, thyroid ultrasound and orbital computed tomography. TCR beta CDR3 regions were amplified from RNA transcripts. The TCR CDR3 was amplified in a first-round RT-PCR using the HTBI primer set. TCRdb analysed the multiplex PCR reads with MiXCR anew, one entry per CDR3 protein. The table includes around 450,000 distinct CDR3 sequences, approximately 15% detected once. The sample originates from a study of T cells in Graves' hyperthyroidism and ophthalmopathy. The study, taken as a whole, reports: Stable hyperthyroidism was separated from ophthalmopathy by a model based on 13 V-J features.

The CDR3 spans 15 residues. Germline CDR1 and CDR2: LGHNA and YNFKEQ. The V end lost 3 bases, the J end lost 0 bases, and 8 bases lay between the germline ends. The sequencing input was blood. The chain combines TRBV4-2 with TRBJ2-2; a possible D gene is TRBD2 (5 bases). The TCR originated in a young woman with Graves' hyperthyroidism. The CDR3 bases are TGTGCCAGCAGCCATGGAGCGGCGAACACCGGGGAGCTGTTTTTT. Translating gives CASSHGAANTGELFF.